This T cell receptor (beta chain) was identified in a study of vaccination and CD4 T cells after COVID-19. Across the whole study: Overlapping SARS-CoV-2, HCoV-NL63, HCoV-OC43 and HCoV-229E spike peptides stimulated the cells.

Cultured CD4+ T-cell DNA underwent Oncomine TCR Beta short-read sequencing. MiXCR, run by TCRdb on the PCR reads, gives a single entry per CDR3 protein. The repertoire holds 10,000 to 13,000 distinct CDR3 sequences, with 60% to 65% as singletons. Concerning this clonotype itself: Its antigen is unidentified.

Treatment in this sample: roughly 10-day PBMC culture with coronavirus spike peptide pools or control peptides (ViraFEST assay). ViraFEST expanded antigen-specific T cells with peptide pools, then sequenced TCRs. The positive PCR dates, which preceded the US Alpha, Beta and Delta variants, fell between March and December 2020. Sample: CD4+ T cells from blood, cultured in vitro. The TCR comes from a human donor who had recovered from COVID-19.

CDR3 DNA: TGTGCCAGCAGCTTTGGGGCGGGGGGGGCCAAAAACATTCAGTACTTC. Protein product: CASSFGAGGAKNIQYF. The rearrangement uses TRBV5-4 and TRBJ2-4, with TRBD2 identical over 9 bases. The J segment lost 1 base and the V segment lost 2 bases, leaving 4 bases of the junction unmatched. Germline values: CDR1 SGHNT, CDR2 YYREEE (reference sequence). This CDR3 has 16 residues.